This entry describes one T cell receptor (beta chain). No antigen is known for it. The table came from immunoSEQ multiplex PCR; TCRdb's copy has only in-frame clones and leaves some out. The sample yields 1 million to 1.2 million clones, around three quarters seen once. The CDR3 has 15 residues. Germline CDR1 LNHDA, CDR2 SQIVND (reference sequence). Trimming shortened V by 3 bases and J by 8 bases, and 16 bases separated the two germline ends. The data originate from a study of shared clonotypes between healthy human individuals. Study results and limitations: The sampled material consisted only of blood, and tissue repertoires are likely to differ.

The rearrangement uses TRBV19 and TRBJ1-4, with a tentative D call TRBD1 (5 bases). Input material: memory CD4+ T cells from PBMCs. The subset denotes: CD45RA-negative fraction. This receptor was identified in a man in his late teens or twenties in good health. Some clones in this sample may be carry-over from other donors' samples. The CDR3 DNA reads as TGTGCCAGTAGTATTATGGGGGGATCTCAGGAAAAACTGTTTTTT. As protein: CASSIMGGSQEKLFF.